This T cell receptor beta chain is drawn from a study of T cell repertoires in cytomegalovirus infection. Notes on the study in general: Cumulative public TCR beta family frequency identified CMV carriers with the relevant HLA. Ex vivo responses were dominated by HLA-C-restricted CMV-specific TCR beta clonotypes.

TCRdb used MiXCR to reprocess the reads, holding one entry per CDR3 protein. The sample lists around 340,000 distinct CDR3 sequences; about 28% were seen once. Germline CDR1 and CDR2: SNHLY and FYNNEI. This CDR3 has 12 amino acids. In its sample, this clonotype was seen once. What it binds is unknown. At one end, the junction sequence differs from germline, possibly due to a read error. This sequence was found in a human donor in good health (CMV status not recorded). Some clones in this sample may be carry-over from other donors' samples. The V and J genes are TRBV2 and TRBJ1-1; D is unresolved. This specimen consisted of cultured PBMCs, obtained from culture after CMV antigen stimulation. The CDR3 loop is CASREWNAEAFF. CDR3 sequence (DNA): TGTGCCAGCAGAGAATGGAACGCTGAAGCTTTCTTT.